The text below deals with one TCR beta chain. How the authors handled the data: Estimation of nucleated cell counts relied on the amplification of reference gene primers. Assay used: immunoSEQ multiplex PCR; TCRdb lists only in-frame clones, some missing. V and J calls and clone size are as listed in that table; D and trimming were resolved from the DNA. The sample has around 200,000 clones, about four fifths seen once. This sample stems from a study of blood T cell repertoires in COVID-19. The overall study: COVID-19 samples collected from the United States, Italy and Spain covered acute and convalescent phases. PBMCs, B-cell-depleted T cells, or T cells provided the cDNA or gDNA that made up the material.

The CDR3 runs 16 residues. Germline V lookup: CDR1 MNHNY, CDR2 SVGAGI (reference sequence). J gave up 1 base and V 6 bases, and 11 bases lay outside the gene matches. What was sequenced was peripheral blood. The J gene is TRBJ2-7, the V gene TRBV6-6, with TRBD1 matching 8 bases. This TCR derives from a human donor with acute or convalescent COVID-19. The donor label of this sample is uncertain. DNA for the CDR3: TGTGCCAGCAGGTACGACAGGGGCGACCCTTCCTACGAGCAGTACTTC. Translation gives CASRYDRGDPSYEQYF.